This TCR beta chain derives from a study of lymphopenia after photon versus proton radiotherapy (dated by TCRdb to between 2018 and 2021). Describing the broader study: In patients with gastrointestinal tumors who developed high-grade lymphopenia, the study compared the immunological effects of photon radiation therapy with those of proton radiation therapy. The 20 patients in the cohort had gastrointestinal tumors, were treated with either photon or proton therapy, and subsequently developed lymphopenia. The goal of the study was to describe how the two radiation modalities differ in their effects on the immune system.

Library method: the immunoSEQ multiplex PCR assay. Deep sequencing of rearranged TCR beta loci, alongside multiparametric flow cytometry, was used to profile T cell repertoires. TCRdb limited this immuneACCESS table to in-frame rearrangements with V and J called. A share of clones is missing; checked studies link under half to unresolved V genes, and the rest is unexplained. This sample comprises 60,000 to 75,000 clones, roughly 87% of them detected only once. The top ten clonotypes cover over 10% of the sample. As for this clone: Its antigen is not yet known. No quality values exist for individual bases; no much larger clone is one base distant.

CDR1 and CDR2, per the germline V gene, are SGHAT and FQNNGV. The CDR3 numbers 16 residues from cysteine through phenylalanine. Only the CDR3 DNA stays, 48 bases, in frame from base 1. V gives up 0 bases and J gives up 1 base, and the segment between their germline ends measures 10 bases. Paper-wide results and their limitations: Across the cohort, among patients who died, a greater drop in TCR diversity after the nadir was inversely correlated with overall survival time. The survival association was assessed only in patients who died, and better survival with proton therapy was presented by the authors as a possibility rather than a demonstrated result. Relative stability during treatment was observed in proton-treated patients, whereas loss of naive T cells and TCR diversity and gain of effector/memory populations were observed in photon-treated patients. Once the lymphocyte count had reached its nadir, the repertoires of photon-treated patients showed oligoclonal expansion, particularly of CD8+ Temra cells, and this expansion drove the decline in diversity.

This TCR was recovered from a man at least 80 years old with esophageal cancer. In this chain, TRBV11-2 is recombined with TRBJ1-5; the D region possibly corresponds to TRBD1 (5 bases align). The sequenced sample was peripheral blood, obtained from a patient treated with proton-based radiotherapy. In nucleotide form, the sequence is TGTGCCAGCAGCTTAGACCCAGGGAGGAGCAATCAGCCCCAGCATTTT. Its translation is CASSLDPGRSNQPQHF.